This entry describes one TCR beta chain. This specimen comes from a study of blood T cell repertoires in COVID-19. Study details: Italy, Spain and the United States were the sources of the convalescent and acute COVID-19 samples. T cells, B-cell-depleted T cells, or PBMCs supplied cDNA or gDNA.

Germline values: CDR1 LNHNV, CDR2 YYDKDF (reference sequence). V was pared by 0 bases and J by 1 base, with 12 bases between. There are 16 residues in the CDR3. Authors' analysis steps: Amplification with reference gene primers provided the estimates of nucleated cell counts. Method: immunoSEQ multiplex PCR; TCRdb's copy keeps in-frame clones and lacks some. The V and J calls and clone size come from that table; D and trimming were worked out from the DNA. The sample includes about 70,000 clones, about nine tenths seen only once; the top ten take 5% to 6.5%. V usage is TRBV15 and J usage is TRBJ1-1; D not resolved. The source is a man aged 45-60 years with active COVID-19. Input material: peripheral blood. The CDR3 here is CATSRDPVTTNTEAFF. The CDR3 DNA sequence: TGTGCCACCAGCAGAGATCCCGTGACAACGAACACTGAAGCTTTCTTT.